This T cell receptor beta chain came from a study of cytomegalovirus exposure and HLA in healthy donors (dated by TCRdb to about 2017). As for the study more broadly: An earlier analysis of about 530 of the donors reported roughly 300 Gb of sequence data and 117 million unique TCR beta sequences obtained from some 200 million T cells. The study combined high-throughput TCR immunosequencing, statistical association of individual TCRs with disease status, and machine learning to predict cytomegalovirus infection status. An earlier analysis of roughly 580 of the donors used high-throughput TCR beta sequencing to judge whether each TCR beta V gene segment behaved as functional or pseudogenic. Alongside the repertoire data, information on donor age, sex, ethnicity and CMV serostatus was compiled. All discovery cohort repertoires had been generated on a single sequencing platform. A separate validation cohort of approximately 130 different subjects was used in addition to the 666-subject first cohort. Among the approximately 420 genotyped donors, around 81% belonged to the genetic ancestry cluster associated with self-reported Caucasian donors. Rather than drawing on any new phenotypic data, the later analysis identified candidate immune exposures from TCR beta sequences and the way those sequences occurred across donors. To study patterns of TCR occurrence, a later analysis re-analyzed previously published TCR beta repertoires from around 700 donors and added high-resolution HLA genotyping. On average, 235,054 unique TCR beta nucleotide sequences were sequenced per donor among a few hundred genotyped donors of the cohort, with around 19% of those sequences being non-productive. Class I and class II HLA loci were covered by the typing at four-digit resolution. Typing coverage varied by locus: roughly 620-630 donors for A, B, C, DRB1 and DQB1; approximately 560 for DQA1; 606 for DPA1; approximately 470 for DPB1. Using immunosequencing, the study profiled T cell repertoires from around 670 subjects and related those repertoires to cytomegalovirus serostatus. A later genetic analysis took genome-wide SNP genotypes for about three fifths of the 666 donors and used that subset as a discovery cohort. Five DR-DQ haplotypes were handled as single units for association and clustering because linkage in the cohort was strong. The aim of the study was to test whether cataloging public T cell receptors could identify signatures of past pathogen exposure. An early release that covered some 630 HLA-typed donors contained approximately 300 gigabases of sequencing data and 85 million to 100 million unique TCR sequences. General conclusions and limits of the study: V-gene and J-gene trimming of TCR beta chains was associated with a missense DCLRE1C variant in a later genetic analysis, and the association was replicated in an independent cohort. Because HLA typing was unavailable for some donors at each locus, only the typed subset was used in association tests. According to a later genetic analysis, donors in an Asian-associated ancestry cluster had fewer N-insertions in productive TCRs than the approximately 710-donor mean. Because counts were too low, approximately 15 rarely observed V segments, including chromosome 9 orphons, were excluded from the earlier analysis of fewer than 650 of the donors. CMV serostatus was the only immune exposure information available for the cohort. A further reported finding was that TCR beta sequences accurately predicted the HLA-A and HLA-B alleles for most subjects in the first cohort. The classifier was reported to diagnose cytomegalovirus status with high specificity and sensitivity in both the original cohort and the validation cohort. In a later analysis, the rate of TCR association differed among HLA loci, with DRB1 alleles having the most associated TCRs and HLA-C alleles having the fewest. According to a later analysis, most CMV-associated TCR beta chains appeared to be HLA-restricted, and the HLA associations seemed to be driven largely by CMV exposure. In a later analysis, HLA-associated TCR beta chains showed more clonal expansion and lower generation probabilities than non-associated chains that were equally common. Presence/absence analyses assumed roughly uniform sequencing depth across donors, an assumption that may not hold. When HLA alleles, especially DR and DQ, strongly co-occurred, TCR associations were difficult to assign to individual alleles. Most TCR sequences were seen in very few donors, while some public TCRs were found in many individuals. According to a later analysis, parvovirus B19, influenza, CMV and Epstein-Barr virus appeared linked to several top co-occurrence clusters. The cohort was sequenced for TCR beta chains only, and without alpha or paired-chain data the features that could be detected were limited. The authors suggested that the approach could potentially be extended to other disease states and immunological phenotypes. Three of the identified cytomegalovirus-associated TCR beta chains were confirmed in vitro to be specific for cytomegalovirus antigens. The sequencing pipeline was judged likely to have produced a cluster of highly shared sequence variants as a technical artifact. The 87-base-pair reads could not distinguish some IMGT-functional V segments, including TRBV6-2 and TRBV6-3, so those segments were excluded. Broadly in line with IMGT annotations, most TCR beta V segments showed up in productive rearrangements about 87% or about 30% of the time in an earlier analysis of around 550 of the donors. Linkage disequilibrium might explain the correlated functional status among segregating V segments, but an unknown experimental factor could not be ruled out. The study listed approximately 150 TCR beta chains as associated with cytomegalovirus. A later analysis associated 17,000 or so TCR beta sequences with specific HLA alleles at a false discovery rate of 0.05.

The cohort comprised more than 550 healthy bone marrow donors. All cohort members were sampled while nominally healthy, although unrecorded immune exposures were likely present. The donor tested CMV seropositive and was one of the 289 seropositive cohort members. Every donor gave a peripheral blood sample, and the peripheral blood mononuclear cells from that sample were used for TCR beta sequencing. The Qiagen DNeasy Blood Extraction Kit was used to extract genomic DNA from the blood cell samples. With regard to this clone: It lacks a known antigen. Base quality data are lacking; no much larger clone is found one base away.

To prepare the library, the immunoSEQ multiplex PCR assay was applied. The multiplex PCR relied on a mix of 60 forward primers for TCR Vbeta segments and 13 reverse primers for TCR Jbeta segments. Amplification of the CDR3 region of rearranged TCR beta genes was performed with a multiplex PCR assay on genomic DNA. On the Illumina HiSeq System, the amplified TCR beta libraries were sequenced as 87-base-pair reads. As for how the authors treated the data: Across the 500 to 750 repertoires, a later analysis counted 80 million or so unique TCR beta chains, roughly 11 million of which were shared by at least two donors. Raw reads were error-corrected and collapsed into unique sequences by a nearest-neighbor algorithm in which closely related sequences were merged to remove PCR and sequencing errors. To assign V, D and J gene segments, CDR3 sequences were aligned to IMGT reference sequences. For a sequence to be retained, at least a six-nucleotide match to both a V gene segment and a J gene segment was required. Rearrangements were classified as productive when the CDR3 lacked stop codons and remained in frame with V and J, and all other rearrangements were classified as non-productive. Following IMGT convention, CDR3 was defined as the stretch from the second conserved V-encoded cysteine to the conserved J-encoded phenylalanine. In an earlier analysis of around 570 of the donors, sequences lacking an unambiguous match to a single V gene segment were excluded. In an earlier analysis of 587 of the donors, a V segment was called functional when productive rearrangements were above 56.7%, and segregating when the standard deviation between donors exceeded 5%. A statistical classification framework was developed to diagnose cytomegalovirus status using the catalog of TCR beta chain sequences. In a later analysis, TCR nucleotide sequences were compared against IMGT/GENE-DB human TR gene sequences so that V and J genes could be assigned. Using the TCRdist pipeline, a later analysis assigned CDR3 sequences along with most-parsimonious VDJ recombination scenarios. In a later analysis, each TCR beta chain was defined by its CDR3 amino acid sequence together with its V-gene family, and reads lacking a unique V-gene family were excluded. In a later analysis, 450 to 600 highly shared, low-generation-probability nucleotide sequences were removed to address suspected cross-contamination and a sequencing artifact. For each public chain, a later analysis derived a clonal expansion index from normalized ranks of inferred template counts within each repertoire. In a later analysis, generation probabilities were computed with a VDJ recombination model fitted to out-of-frame rearrangements, and the resulting probabilities were checked against IGoR. In a later analysis, TCR-TCR, TCR-HLA and TCR-CMV co-occurrence was scored with hypergeometric tests, and a repertoire-size bias correction was applied to TCR pairs. A later analysis estimated false discovery rates by permuting HLA or CMV assignments 20 times. A later analysis grouped co-occurring TCRs with DBSCAN, adding TCRdist sequence similarity when clustering within HLA-allele-positive subsets. Repertoires with fewer than 30,000 or more than 120,000 public chains were left out of co-occurrence clustering, as were five repertoires with anomalous nucleotide sharing. Drawn from immuneACCESS, this table holds only the in-frame rearrangements with V and J called that TCRdb kept. Clones are partly lost; checked studies trace under half to an unresolved V gene and leave the rest unexplained. The DNA was the basis for D and trimming; V, J and clone size are from that table. The sample includes 180,000 or so clones, with roughly 75% observed a single time. The ten largest clonotypes hold roughly 7.6% of the sample.

As encoded in the germline V gene, CDR1 is SNHLY while CDR2 is FYNNEI. The CDR3 sequence holds 12 residues, the cysteine and phenylalanine included. The only DNA kept is the CDR3, 36 bases in frame from the first base. V is cut back by 11 bases and J by 2 bases, with 3 bases in the junction unmatched. Sequencing input: PBMCs. The chain joins TRBV2 to TRBJ2-7, with TRBD1 matching 10 junction bases. The TCR comes from a woman between 35 and 50 years old in good health and CMV-seropositive. Read as DNA, the sequence is TGTGCCGGAGGACAGGGGGCCTACGAGCAGTACTTC. Translated, this is CAGGQGAYEQYF.